A single sample gave rise to the 29 T cell receptor beta chains below, sequenced in a study of PD-L1 blockade in urothelial cancer. Libraries were prepared by immunoSEQ multiplex PCR; TCRdb keeps only in-frame clonotypes and omits some of them. The top ten clones hold less than 4.5% of a sample with around 110,000 clones, 80% to 95% of them seen once. This sample's time point: peripheral blood 6 weeks after treatment start. This sample comprised PBMCs, obtained around atezolizumab (anti-PD-L1) treatment. All receptors derive from a man in his 60s with urothelial cancer.

The J gene is TRBJ2-7, the V gene TRBV18; 7 nucleotides agree with TRBD2. Germline loops: CDR1 KGHSH, CDR2 LQKENI. The CDR3 is 14 residues long. The V and J ends lost 1 base and 6 bases, in that order; junction bases with no gene match: 6. CDR3: CASSPRERGGEQYF. The CDR3 DNA reads as TGTGCCAGCTCACCACGTGAACGCGGGGGCGAGCAGTACTTC.

This chain joins TRBV5-1 and TRBJ2-3; 9 bases are shared with TRBD2. The ends lost 0 bases at V and 4 bases at J; junction bases unmatched: 3. CDR1 and CDR2 from the germline V gene are SGHRS and YFSETQ. The CDR3 is 15 amino acids. CDR3 sequence: CASSLGGRAPDTQYF. CDR3 sequence (DNA): TGCGCCAGCAGCTTGGGCGGGAGGGCACCAGATACGCAGTATTTT.

V usage is TRBV7-2 and J usage is TRBJ2-7; 11 bases align to TRBD2. Unmatched junction bases numbered 12, after V lost 5 bases and J lost 3 bases. Germline CDR1 reads SGHTA; CDR2 reads FQGNSA. The CDR3 has 17 amino acids. The DNA for the CDR3 is TGTGCCAGCAGCAACGGACTAGCGGGTAAATCGGGCTACGAGCAGTACTTC. Protein product: CASSNGLAGKSGYEQYF.

CDR3 residues: CASSKGTGANYGYTF. Here the CDR3 DNA reads TGTGCCAGCAGTAAAGGGACAGGGGCTAACTATGGCTACACCTTC. The chain carries TRBV27 and TRBJ1-2, with 10 positions matching TRBD1. CDR1 and CDR2 (germline): MNHEY, SMNVEV (reference sequence). The CDR3 consists of 15 residues. J lost 0 bases, V lost 5 bases, and 3 bases had no gene match.

This sequence joins TRBV5-4 and TRBJ2-7, with 7 bases identical to TRBD1. Germline-derived CDR1 and CDR2 are SGHNT and YYREEE (reference sequence). This CDR3 has 14 residues. Germline trimming cut 0 bases from V and 6 bases from J; bases unmatched to any gene: 6. DNA for the CDR3: TGTGCCAGCAGCTTGGGGACAGGCGTTTTCGAGCAGTACTTC. Its protein is CASSLGTGVFEQYF.

The V gene is TRBV28, the J gene TRBJ2-7; 9 bases align to TRBD1. The CDR3 consists of 15 residues. Germline V gene lookup returns CDR1 MDHEN and CDR2 SYDVKM. Trimming cost V 4 bases and J 5 bases; bases outside gene matches: 9. CDR3 DNA: TGTGCCAGCAGTTCGGGACAGGGCAACACCCACGAGCAGTACTTC. This gives the protein CASSSGQGNTHEQYF.

This chain joins TRBV2 and TRBJ2-1; 7 bases are a match to TRBD2. The germline V gene has CDR1 SNHLY and CDR2 FYNNEI. Unmatched junction bases numbered 15, after V lost 7 bases and J lost 9 bases. The CDR3 totals 15 residues. The CDR3 sequence is CASIPRAGEVGEQFF. The CDR3 DNA reads as TGTGCCAGCATACCCCGCGCGGGGGAGGTTGGTGAGCAGTTCTTC.

The V gene is TRBV4-1, the J gene TRBJ2-1; 11 nucleotides line up with TRBD2. Trimming at V came to 0 bases and at J to 3 bases, leaving 1 base not matched to a gene. The CDR3 sequence is 16 residues long. CDR1 MGHRA and CDR2 YSYEKL come from the germline V gene. The CDR3 sequence: CASSQDSGGDYNEQFF. The CDR3 DNA sequence: TGCGCCAGCAGCCAAGATAGCGGGGGGGACTACAATGAGCAGTTCTTC.

The CDR3 protein is CASNLVQGRGSGEQYF. CDR3 bases: TGTGCCAGCAACCTTGTCCAGGGCAGGGGGTCTGGCGAGCAGTACTTC. V gene TRBV5-6 combines with J gene TRBJ2-7, with 7 positions matching TRBD1. Looked up from germline, CDR1 is SGHDT and CDR2 is YYEEEE. The CDR3 is 16 residues long. J gave up 6 bases and V 6 bases, and 18 bases lay outside the gene matches. Full variable domain (missing parts from reference TRBV5-6 and TRBJ2-7): DAGVTQSPTHLIKTRGQQVTLRCSPKSGHDTVSWYQQALGQGPQFIFQYYEEEERQRGNFPDRFSGHQFPNYSSELNVNALLLGDSALYLCASNLVQGRGSGEQYFGPGTRLTVT.

V gene TRBV29-1 combines with J gene TRBJ1-3; possibly TRBD1 for D (5 bases). The germline V and J ends were trimmed by 7 bases and 1 base, with 8 bases remaining between them. Germline assignment: CDR1 SQVTM and CDR2 ANQGSEA. This CDR3 is 12 amino acids long. The chain's CDR3 is CSAAGSGNTIYF. In DNA, the CDR3 is TGCAGCGCCGCAGGGTCTGGAAACACCATATATTTT.

V gene TRBV2 combines with J gene TRBJ1-2; TRBD1 might be the D (6 bases). The germline gives CDR1 SNHLY, CDR2 FYNNEI. CDR3 size: 15 residues. Trimming removed 3 bases at V and 3 bases at J, with 14 bases between. CDR3 residues: CASSEAGQRHYGYTF. The CDR3 region has the DNA TGTGCCAGCAGTGAGGCCGGACAGAGGCACTATGGCTACACCTTC. Full variable domain (missing parts from reference TRBV2 and TRBJ1-2): EPEVTQTPSHQVTQMGQEVILRCVPISNHLYFYWYRQILGQKVEFLVSFYNNEISEKSEIFDDQFSVERPDGSNFTLKIRSTKLEDSAMYFCASSEAGQRHYGYTFGSGTRLTVV.

This chain uses TRBV6-5 with TRBJ2-4, with 7 bases identical to TRBD2. Germline-derived CDR1 and CDR2 are MNHEY and SVGAGI. This CDR3 region has 14 residues. Trimming cost V 5 bases and J 6 bases; bases outside gene matches: 7. The CDR3: CASSRAGYANIQYF. Here the CDR3 DNA reads TGTGCCAGCAGTCGAGCGGGATATGCAAACATTCAGTACTTC.

The CDR3 DNA is TGTGCCAGCAGTTCAACCGGGAAACCTGTAGTGACCCAGTACTTC. The encoded protein is CASSSTGKPVVTQYF. The chain employs TRBV27 and TRBJ2-5, with D perhaps matching TRBD2 (5 bases). CDR1 is MNHEY, CDR2 SMNVEV, per germline (reference sequence). The ends were cut back, 4 bases at V and 7 bases at J, with 19 bases in the middle. The CDR3 is 15 residues long.

The CDR3 DNA is TGCGCCAGCAGCCGGGACTACCAGAGCTCCTACAATGAGCAGTTCTTC. Encoded protein: CASSRDYQSSYNEQFF. The rearrangement links TRBV5-1 to TRBJ2-1; 7 nucleotides align to TRBD2. Trimming took 4 bases from V and 0 from J; bases not matched to a gene: 7. The CDR3 runs to 16 residues. Germline V CDR1 and CDR2: SGHRS, YFSETQ.

This sequence joins TRBV29-1 and TRBJ2-1; the match to TRBD2 covers 16 bases. Germline CDR1 SQVTM, CDR2 ANQGSEA. J lost 10 bases, V lost 7 bases, and 7 bases had no gene match. CDR3 size: 14 residues. The CDR3, as DNA: TGCAGCGCCCAGGGACTAGCGGGGGGGCGAGAGCAGTTCTTC. Protein: CSAQGLAGGREQFF.

The rearrangement links TRBV5-4 to TRBJ1-2; maybe TRBD1 (5 bases). The CDR3 is made up of 14 amino acids. Trimming took 1 base from V and 2 from J, leaving 9 bases between them. Germline CDR1 is SGHNT and CDR2 is YYREEE (reference sequence). CDR3 sequence reads: CASSLWGGNYGYTF. DNA of the CDR3: TGTGCCAGCAGCTTGTGGGGGGGGAACTATGGCTACACCTTC.

The V and J genes are TRBV7-2 and TRBJ2-3; 7 bases fit TRBD2. Germline CDR1 and CDR2: SGHTA and FQGNSA. V gave up 5 bases and J gave up 1 base; unmatched junction bases: 6. This CDR3 has 15 amino acids. The CDR3 sequence is CASSPWSGGTDTQYF. Written as DNA, the CDR3 is TGTGCCAGCAGCCCATGGAGCGGGGGCACAGATACGCAGTATTTT.

This chain joins TRBV2 and TRBJ2-3; D not certain. Trimming removed 4 bases from V and 4 bases from J, with 9 bases in between. Germline V gives CDR1 SNHLY, CDR2 FYNNEI. The CDR3 is made up of 13 amino acids. CDR3 sequence (DNA): TGTGCCAGCAGTGTTCGACTCGCAGATACGCAGTATTTT. This gives the protein CASSVRLADTQYF.

V and J are TRBV5-8 and TRBJ2-3, with 10 bases that match TRBD2. This CDR3 has 15 residues. The V and J ends lost 6 bases and 6 bases, in that order; junction bases with no gene match: 10. Germline assignment: CDR1 SGHTS and CDR2 YDEGEE. CDR3 bases: TGTGCCAGCATCAAAGGAGCGGGAGGGCTCGATACGCAGTATTTT. Translating gives CASIKGAGGLDTQYF.

This rearrangement joins TRBV19 to TRBJ1-5, with TRBD1 matching over 7 bases. CDR1 LNHDA and CDR2 SQIVND come from the germline V gene (reference sequence). Unmatched junction bases numbered 10, after V lost 6 bases and J lost 2 bases. The CDR3 extends over 16 amino acids. CDR3 nucleotide sequence: TGTGCCAGTAGGAGATTAAACAGGGGAGGCAATCAGCCCCAGCATTTT. It translates to CASRRLNRGGNQPQHF.

The chain employs TRBV4-1 and TRBJ1-4; the D gene is possibly TRBD1 (6 bases). The CDR3 extends over 17 amino acids. CDR1 is MGHRA, CDR2 YSYEKL, per germline. Trimming took 4 bases from V and 4 from J, leaving 19 bases between them. The CDR3 coding sequence is TGCGCCAGCAGCCCTAGTACCTACAGGGCTGGTAATGAAAAACTGTTTTTT. Amino acid sequence: CASSPSTYRAGNEKLFF.

This clone appeared once. V is TRBV7-8 and J is TRBJ2-3; D is unresolved. Trimming took off 1 base at V and 1 base at J, with 9 bases between the two ends. Germline V gene lookup returns CDR1 SGHVS and CDR2 FQNEAQ. There are 15 residues in the CDR3. This chain's CDR3 is CASSLGRRRTDTQYF. In DNA, the CDR3 is TGTGCCAGCAGCTTAGGACGGCGGCGCACAGATACGCAGTATTTT.

The chain links TRBV5-1 to TRBJ2-7; 8 bases line up with TRBD2. V trimming: 3 bases; J trimming: 4 bases; junction bases outside the gene matches: 12. Germline V CDR1 and CDR2: SGHRS, YFSETQ. This CDR3 contains 16 residues. The CDR3 nucleotides are TGCGCCAGCAGCTCAGGAGGGGCGGGAGGCGCTTACGAGCAGTACTTC. This encodes CASSSGGAGGAYEQYF.

The chain couples TRBV7-2 to TRBJ2-5; TRBD2 aligns across 8 bases. The trim removed 2 bases at V and 5 bases at J, leaving 4 bases unmatched. The CDR3 is made up of 14 amino acids. The V gene's germline CDR1 is SGHTA and CDR2 FQGNSA. The CDR3 coding sequence is TGTGCCAGCAGCTTATTGCGGGAGGCGGAGACCCAGTACTTC. This encodes CASSLLREAETQYF.

The V gene is TRBV5-1, the J gene TRBJ1-1, with D hard to call. The CDR3 loop spans 11 amino acids. Germline CDR1 and CDR2: SGHRS and YFSETQ. Deletions cut 0 bases from V and 8 bases from J, with 5 bases between. The CDR3 nucleotides are TGCGCCAGCAGCTTGGACGGGGAAGCTTTCTTT. Translation: CASSLDGEAFF.

DNA for the CDR3: TGTGCCAGCAGCTCCCCAGGACACGATACGCAGTATTTT. The encoded protein is CASSSPGHDTQYF. The rearrangement links TRBV5-4 to TRBJ2-3; possible D gene TRBD1, 5 bases. The CDR3 contains 13 residues. Germline CDR1 SGHNT, CDR2 YYREEE (reference sequence). V gave up 3 bases and J gave up 6 bases, with 11 bases separating them.

This clone was observed once. The chain is built from TRBV29-1 and TRBJ2-7, with a weak D call TRBD1 (5 bases). The V end lost 4 bases, the J end lost 2 bases, and 9 bases lay between the germline ends. Per germline, CDR1 SQVTM and CDR2 ANQGSEA. The CDR3 consists of 12 residues. The CDR3 loop reads CSVAQGTYEQYF. For the CDR3, the DNA is TGCAGCGTTGCCCAGGGAACCTACGAGCAGTACTTC.

This chain joins TRBV18 and TRBJ2-7; D gene unclear. The V end lost 0 bases, the J end lost 3 bases, and 6 bases lay between the germline ends. CDR1 is KGHSH and CDR2 is LQKENI in the germline V gene. CDR3 size: 13 residues. This CDR3 is CASSPPTVYEQYF. In nucleotides, the CDR3 is TGTGCCAGCTCACCACCTACAGTCTACGAGCAGTACTTC. Combining the CDR3 with reference TRBV18 and TRBJ2-7 gives the whole variable domain NAGVMQNPRHLVRRRGQEARLRCSPMKGHSHVYWYRQLPEEGLKFMVYLQKENIIDESGMPKERFSAEFPKEGPSILRIQQVVRGDSAAYFCASSPPTVYEQYFGPGTRLTVT.

The chain joins TRBV10-3 to TRBJ2-7; 7 nucleotides agree with TRBD1. The CDR3 is 14 residues long. V lost 8 bases and J lost 6; bases outside the gene matches: 13. In germline, CDR1 is ENHRY, CDR2 SYGVKD. CDR3 protein: CAILKGTAPGEQYF. Written as DNA, the CDR3 is TGTGCCATCCTCAAAGGGACAGCCCCCGGCGAGCAGTACTTC.